Below, 15 T cell receptor beta chains from the same sample are listed, as sequenced in a study of beta chain features in type 1 diabetes. Reverse transcribing all isolated RNA meant expressed TCRB transcripts were sequenced. Method: immunoSEQ multiplex PCR; TCRdb's copy keeps in-frame clones and lacks some. Among under 250,000 clones, less than 15% were seen once, and the ten largest hold approximately 0.024%. Sequences were obtained from naive CD4+ T cells from blood. These receptors were taken from a woman in her thirties or forties in good health.

This clone has only a few counts. The chain combines TRBV19 with TRBJ2-5; D gene ambiguous. The CDR3 totals 12 residues. Germline values: CDR1 LNHDA, CDR2 SQIVND (reference sequence). Trimming stripped 5 bases from V and 7 bases from J, with 11 bases between. The CDR3 loop is CASSSPQWTQYF. DNA for the CDR3: TGTGCCAGTAGTTCCCCGCAGTGGACCCAGTACTTC.

The rearrangement joins TRBV5-4 to TRBJ1-1, with D possibly matching TRBD1 (6 bases). CDR1 and CDR2 from the germline V gene are SGHNT and YYREEE (reference sequence). The V gene lost 6 bases and the J gene lost 1 base, with 19 bases spanning the gap. This CDR3 has 16 residues. In DNA form, the CDR3 reads TGTGCCAGCAACCCATCTAGGGGGGGTCGGAACACTGAAGCTTTCTTT. Translation gives CASNPSRGGRNTEAFF. The full variable domain, rest sourced from reference TRBV5-4 and TRBJ1-1, is ETGVTQSPTHLIKTRGQQVTLRCSSQSGHNTVSWYQQALGQGPQFIFQYYREEENGRGNFPPRFSGLQFPNYSSELNVNALELDDSALYLCASNPSRGGRNTEAFFGQGTRLTVV.

The chain is built from TRBV18 and TRBJ2-7; D is ambiguous. With 3 bases removed from V and 1 base from J, the gap between germline ends came to 10 bases. The CDR3 consists of 14 residues. Per the germline V gene, CDR1 is KGHSH and CDR2 is LQKENI. CDR3 DNA sequence: TGTGCCAGCTCACCCCCCAGTGCTTCCTACGAGCAGTACTTC. It translates to CASSPPSASYEQYF.

As for this clone: The junction departs from the called germline gene at one end, perhaps through a read error. The chain recombines TRBV2 with TRBJ2-7; 7 bases map to TRBD1. The germline gives CDR1 SNHLY, CDR2 FYNNEI. This CDR3 is 9 amino acids long. The CDR3 DNA reads as TGTGCCAGCCGGGACAGAGTAAACTTC. Encoded protein: CASRDRVNF.

This clone was detected only once. The gene calls are TRBV6-4 and TRBJ1-5, with TRBD1 as a possible D gene (6 bases). Germline CDR1 and CDR2: MRHNA and SNTAGT. Trimming took 5 bases from V and 8 from J, leaving 19 bases between them. The CDR3 has 15 amino acids. The CDR3 region has the DNA TGTGCCAGCAGTCGGGGGGGGCTAATCGGGGAGCCCCAGCATTTT. This encodes CASSRGGLIGEPQHF.

The chain couples TRBV5-1 to TRBJ2-1; the match to TRBD1 covers 11 bases. The CDR3 length is 13 residues. Germline V gene lookup returns CDR1 SGHRS and CDR2 YFSETQ. J lost 8 bases, V lost 8 bases, and 6 bases had no gene match. In nucleotides, the CDR3 is TGCGCCAGTTGGACAGGGGGCGCGGATGAGCAGTTCTTC. It codes for CASWTGGADEQFF.

The gene calls are TRBV9 and TRBJ1-1; a weak D match, TRBD1 (6 bases). The CDR3 is 14 amino acids. Germline loops: CDR1 SGDLS, CDR2 YYNGEE. V lost 0 bases and J lost 1, with 7 bases in between. CDR3: CASSVGQENTEAFF. The CDR3 DNA follows: TGTGCCAGCAGCGTAGGACAGGAGAACACTGAAGCTTTCTTT.

This clone was detected a few times. This chain uses TRBV7-9 with TRBJ1-2; the D is unclear. The CDR3 is 12 residues long. Germline V CDR1 and CDR2: SEHNR, FQNEAQ (reference sequence). Trimming cost V 3 bases and J 8 bases, with 10 bases left between them. CDR3 sequence reads: CASSFGPGGYTF. As DNA, the CDR3 is TGTGCCAGCAGCTTCGGCCCCGGGGGCTACACCTTC.

The V and J genes are TRBV7-2 and TRBJ1-5; no clear D. Germline CDR1 and CDR2: SGHTA and FQGNSA. CDR3 size: 13 residues. V was pared by 1 base and J by 3 bases, with 4 bases between. CDR3 sequence: CASSLVANQPQHF. DNA of the CDR3: TGTGCCAGCAGCTTAGTGGCCAATCAGCCCCAGCATTTT.

This clone showed up just a few times. The genes are TRBV29-1 and TRBJ2-7, with a tentative D call TRBD2 (5 bases). V was clipped by 6 bases and J by 6 bases, with 15 bases between them. The CDR3 consists of 12 residues. The germline gives CDR1 SQVTM, CDR2 ANQGSEA. In DNA form, the CDR3 reads TGCAGCGTCGGACTGAGGTATGGCGAGCAGTACTTC. Translating gives CSVGLRYGEQYF.

This clone turned up a few times. The CDR3, as DNA: TGTGCCAGCAGCTTTAGCAACCCCATGGTTGAGCAGTTCTTC. Translated: CASSFSNPMVEQFF. V usage is TRBV5-4 and J usage is TRBJ2-1; no firm D call. Germline CDR1 is SGHNT and CDR2 is YYREEE (reference sequence). Trimming left V 2 bases short and J 9 bases short, with 15 bases between. The CDR3 totals 14 residues.

The chain employs TRBV5-1 and TRBJ1-6; 8 nucleotides agree with TRBD1. V shed 4 bases, J shed 7 bases, and the junction held 4 bases outside the gene matches. Germline assignment: CDR1 SGHRS and CDR2 YFSETQ. The CDR3 consists of 14 residues. CDR3: CASSPGQVNSPLHF. In DNA, the CDR3 is TGCGCCAGCAGCCCGGGACAGGTCAATTCACCCCTCCACTTT.

V gene TRBV7-2 combines with J gene TRBJ2-1; D is uncertain. The CDR3 has 13 amino acids. CDR1 and CDR2 from the germline V gene are SGHTA and FQGNSA. Trimming removed 3 bases at V and 2 bases at J, with 5 bases between. The CDR3 sequence is CASSFATYNEQFF. CDR3 in DNA: TGTGCCAGCAGCTTCGCGACCTACAATGAGCAGTTCTTC.

J is TRBJ2-7 and V is TRBV7-9; TRBD1 matches at 7 bases. The trim removed 5 bases at V and 4 bases at J, leaving 8 bases unmatched. Per germline, CDR1 SEHNR and CDR2 FQNEAQ (reference sequence). The CDR3 contains 14 residues. This CDR3 is CASSPREGAYEQYF. For the CDR3, the DNA is TGTGCCAGCAGCCCCCGAGAGGGGGCTTACGAGCAGTACTTC.

This clone has only a few counts. This rearrangement joins TRBV4-1 to TRBJ2-1, with 7 bases aligning to TRBD2. CDR1 and CDR2 (germline): MGHRA, YSYEKL. This CDR3 region has 18 residues. V lost 0 bases, J lost 7 bases, and 15 bases stayed unmatched. Here the CDR3 DNA reads TGCGCCAGCAGCCAAGAAGGAGACTCGAGCGGGGCCTGGAATGAGCAGTTCTTC. Protein sequence: CASSQEGDSSGAWNEQFF.